In this sample, the clone carrying this TCR beta chain turned up a few times. Its matching antigen is unknown. This sample was taken from a study of response to subunit inactivated influenza vaccine. Study conclusions and caveats: Authors suggested each seasonal flu vaccination may recruit only limited numbers of new T cells.

Each CDR3 protein gets one entry after TCRdb re-called the RT-PCR reads with MiXCR. The sample shows about 300,000 distinct CDR3 sequences, approximately 21% of them seen only once. Between the trimmed V and J ends, which lost 2 bases and 3 bases, there was a span of 8 bases. CDR1 and CDR2 (germline): MDHEN, SYDVKM. The CDR3 totals 14 residues. The source was PBMCs from blood, collected less than 22 months after vaccination. The source is a man between 45 and 75 years old who received an inactivated influenza vaccine. The chain joins TRBV28 to TRBJ1-5; D remains ambiguous. The CDR3 protein is CASSLGAYNQPQHF. CDR3 bases: TGTGCCAGCAGTTTAGGCGCTTACAATCAGCCCCAGCATTTT. Supplemented by reference TRBV28 and TRBJ1-5, the full variable domain reads DVKVTQSSRYLVKRTGEKVFLECVQDMDHENMFWYRQDPGLGLRLIYFSYDVKMKEKGDIPEGYSVSREKKERFSLILESASTNQTSMYLCASSLGAYNQPQHFGDGTRLSIL.